Included here is one TCR beta chain sequence, with context. This clone's antigen is unknown. Qualities for individual bases were not recorded, and no much larger clone is one base off. From the cysteine through the phenylalanine, the CDR3 covers 14 amino acids. This entry keeps only the CDR3 DNA: 42 bases, framed from base 1. The germline V gene yields MNHEY for CDR1 and SVGAGI for CDR2. V is shortened by 6 bases, J by 3 bases, and the region joining them spans 15 bases. Collaborating institutions collected whole blood in K2EDTA tubes following their own protocols. Collaborator samples were shipped for TCRbeta analysis as frozen whole blood, isolated PBMCs, or DNA extracted from either sample type. TCRbeta CDR3 regions were amplified from genomic DNA by means of the immunoSEQ Assay, a bias-controlled multiplex PCR. The original methods were these. Within the assay, amplification of reference gene primers was used to estimate how many nucleated cells each sample contained. Sequence reads were collapsed and filtered to measure the absolute abundance of every unique TCRbeta CDR3 rearrangement. For each sample, productive Simpson clonality was calculated as the square root of Simpson's diversity index over productive rearrangements. The source is immuneACCESS, and TCRdb retained only in-frame sequences with V and J called. Part of the clones is not carried over; for the studies checked, unresolved V genes explain less than half of this, and the remainder is unexplained. That table supplies the V and J calls and clone size; D and trimming were determined from the DNA. The sample records some 330,000 clones, 85% to 90% of which are singletons. Under 4.5% of the sample is held by the ten biggest clonotypes.

The data derive from a study of blood T cell repertoires in COVID-19 (TCRdb year 2020). Regarding the study in general: Samples from collaborators originated in the United States, Italy and Spain and spanned both the acute and convalescent phases of COVID-19. The material from the prospective study consisted of cDNA or gDNA derived from T cells, B-cell-depleted T cells, or PBMCs. Subjects who had been exposed to COVID-19, were actively infected with it, or had recovered from it provided the deeply sampled blood TCRbeta repertoires that made up the dataset. The repertoires were made available in a free public database intended to serve as a resource for research on the immune response to SARS-CoV-2. Samples came from the ongoing ImmuneRACE study (first 160 participants) plus 1,254 subjects from 6 global collaborators. Sample metadata almost always included a de-identified subject ID, COVID-19 status, age in years and sex. Where available, HLA class I and class II types were taken from metadata supplied by the sample provider and were not determined by assay-based typing.

Study-wide findings and limitations: The quantity of clinical and demographic metadata differed by source and by participant and was supplied without curation.

The sequence is built from TRBV6-5 and TRBJ2-7; TRBD2 might be the D gene, on 6 matching bases. The receptor was isolated from a woman aged 45-65 years with active or convalescent COVID-19. Sequenced sample: peripheral blood. The CDR3 region has the sequence CASRIEGTFYEQYF. At the DNA level, the sequence is TGTGCCAGCAGGATAGAAGGGACTTTCTACGAGCAGTACTTC.